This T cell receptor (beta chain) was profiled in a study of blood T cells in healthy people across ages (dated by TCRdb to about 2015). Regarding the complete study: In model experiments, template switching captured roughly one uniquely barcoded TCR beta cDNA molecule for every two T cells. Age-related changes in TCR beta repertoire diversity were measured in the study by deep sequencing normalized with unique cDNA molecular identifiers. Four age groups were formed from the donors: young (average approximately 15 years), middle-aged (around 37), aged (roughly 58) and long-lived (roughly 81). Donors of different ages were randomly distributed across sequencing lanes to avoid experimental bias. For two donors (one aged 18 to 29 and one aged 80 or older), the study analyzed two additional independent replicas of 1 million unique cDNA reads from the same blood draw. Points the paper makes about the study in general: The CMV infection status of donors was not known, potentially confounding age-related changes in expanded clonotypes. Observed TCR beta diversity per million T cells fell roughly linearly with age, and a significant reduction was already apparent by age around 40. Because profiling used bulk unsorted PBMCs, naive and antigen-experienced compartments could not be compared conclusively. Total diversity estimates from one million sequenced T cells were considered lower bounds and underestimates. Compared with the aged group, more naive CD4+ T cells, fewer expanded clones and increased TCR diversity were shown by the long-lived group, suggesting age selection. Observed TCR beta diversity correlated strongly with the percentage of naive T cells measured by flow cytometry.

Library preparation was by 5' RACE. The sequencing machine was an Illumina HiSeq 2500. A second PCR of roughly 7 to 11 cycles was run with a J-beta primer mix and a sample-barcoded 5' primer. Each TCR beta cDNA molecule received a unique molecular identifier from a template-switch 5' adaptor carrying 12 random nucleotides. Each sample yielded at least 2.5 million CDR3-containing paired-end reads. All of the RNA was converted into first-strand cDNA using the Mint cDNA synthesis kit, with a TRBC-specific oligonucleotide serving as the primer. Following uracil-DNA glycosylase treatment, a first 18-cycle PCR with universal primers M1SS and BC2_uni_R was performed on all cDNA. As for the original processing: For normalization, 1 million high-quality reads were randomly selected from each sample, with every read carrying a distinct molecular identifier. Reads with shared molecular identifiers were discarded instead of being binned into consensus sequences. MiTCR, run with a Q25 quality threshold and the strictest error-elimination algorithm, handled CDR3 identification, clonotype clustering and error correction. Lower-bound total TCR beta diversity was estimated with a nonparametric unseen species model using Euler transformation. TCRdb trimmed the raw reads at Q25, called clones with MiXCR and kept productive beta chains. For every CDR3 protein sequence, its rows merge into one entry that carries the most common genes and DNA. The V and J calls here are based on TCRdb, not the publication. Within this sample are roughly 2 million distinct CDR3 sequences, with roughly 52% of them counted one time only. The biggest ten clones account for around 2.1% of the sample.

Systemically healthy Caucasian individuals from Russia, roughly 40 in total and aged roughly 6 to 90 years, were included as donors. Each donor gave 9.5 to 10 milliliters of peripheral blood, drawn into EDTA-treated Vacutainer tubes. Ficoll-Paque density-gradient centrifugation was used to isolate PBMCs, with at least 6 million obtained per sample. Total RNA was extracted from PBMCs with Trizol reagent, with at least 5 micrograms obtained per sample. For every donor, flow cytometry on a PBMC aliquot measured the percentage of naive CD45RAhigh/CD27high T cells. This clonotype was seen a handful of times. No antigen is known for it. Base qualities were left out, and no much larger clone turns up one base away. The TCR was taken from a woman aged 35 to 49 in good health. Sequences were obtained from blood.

The CDR3 has the sequence CASSSPGGSYNEQFF. The base sequence is TGTGCCAGCAGCTCCCCAGGGGGATCCTACAATGAGCAGTTCTTC. In this chain, TRBV7-9 is recombined with TRBJ2-1, and 7 junction bases match TRBD1. CDR3 length: 15 amino acids, cysteine to phenylalanine. Of all the DNA, just the CDR3 is kept, 45 bases in frame from base 1. CDR1 is given as SEHNR and CDR2 as FQNEAQ, both from the germline V gene (reference sequence). V has 4 bases trimmed and J has 1 base trimmed; junction bases matching no gene number 4.